These 29 T cell receptor beta chains share one sample of origin, sequenced in a study of OX40 agonist ivuxolimab in advanced cancers. Assay: immunoSEQ multiplex PCR; the TCRdb copy retains only in-frame clones and omits some. There are roughly 80,000 clones in the sample; over 65% occur only once, and about 2.7% lies in the top ten. The sequences come from CD4+ or CD8+ T cells sorted from blood, collected in a trial of the OX40 agonist ivuxolimab. These receptors all stem from an adult with an advanced solid tumor such as melanoma, head and neck, liver or kidney cancer.

The V and J genes are TRBV6-6 and TRBJ1-5, with D possibly being TRBD1 (5 bases). V lost 5 bases and J lost 7, with 15 bases in between. There are 14 residues in the CDR3. CDR1 is MNHNY and CDR2 is SVGAGI in the germline V gene (reference sequence). The CDR3 nucleotides are TGTGCCAGCAGTCCGGATGGGGGTGGCCAGCCCCAGCATTTT. It yields the protein CASSPDGGGQPQHF.

The CDR3 coding sequence is TGTGCCAGCAGCAAACAGGGTCAAGAGACCCAGTACTTC. Translated, it gives CASSKQGQETQYF. The genes are TRBV21-1 and TRBJ2-5; the table's D call, TRBD1, has no DNA check behind it. TRBV21-1 is deemed a pseudogene. The CDR3 is made up of 13 amino acids.

This sequence joins TRBV7-2 and TRBJ2-1, with 7 bases aligning to TRBD2. Germline V CDR1 and CDR2: SGHTA, FQGNSA. Trimming took 7 bases from V and 4 from J; bases not matched to a gene: 10. CDR3 length: 15 amino acids. In nucleotides, the CDR3 is TGTGCCAGCACCCTCCAGCGGGGATCTTACAATGAGCAGTTCTTC. It specifies CASTLQRGSYNEQFF.

The rearrangement links TRBV14 to TRBJ1-2; 9 bases line up with TRBD1. Germline CDR1 SGHDN, CDR2 FVKESK. The CDR3 consists of 16 residues. V lost 0 bases and J lost 5; bases outside the gene matches: 7. The CDR3 loop reads CASSQDWDRASYGYTF. The CDR3 DNA is TGTGCCAGCAGCCAAGATTGGGACAGGGCTTCTTATGGCTACACCTTC.

The V and J genes are TRBV7-2 and TRBJ2-1; D uncertain. V was pared by 3 bases and J by 10 bases, with 10 bases between. The V gene's germline CDR1 is SGHTA and CDR2 FQGNSA. This CDR3 is built from 12 residues. The CDR3 bases are TGTGCCAGCAGCTTGGCTGACACAGAGCAGTTCTTC. Its translation is CASSLADTEQFF.

J is TRBJ2-2 and V is TRBV7-6; 7 bases match TRBD2. CDR1 is SGHVS, CDR2 FNYEAQ, per germline. The ends lost 1 base at V and 5 bases at J; junction bases unmatched: 4. The CDR3 spans 15 residues. CDR3 nucleotides: TGTGCCAGCAGCTTAGAATTAGCGGGTACCGGGGAGCTGTTTTTT. Its translation is CASSLELAGTGELFF.

By share of the sample, this clone is medium-sized (0.01 to 0.1%). Other DNA variants within this sample encode the same CDR3. The V and J genes are TRBV6-5 and TRBJ2-5, with 7 bases lining up with TRBD1. The CDR3 length is 11 residues. Losses at the gene ends were 7 bases for V and 5 bases for J; bases not matched to a gene: 1. The germline gives CDR1 MNHEY, CDR2 SVGAGI. DNA of the CDR3: TGTGCCAGCAAGGGGGCCGAGACCCAGTACTTC. This gives the protein CASKGAETQYF.

CDR3 region: CASSLSSTGTTGGGELFF. The CDR3 nucleotides read TGTGCCAGCAGTTTATCCTCGACCGGGACAACAGGAGGGGGGGAGCTGTTTTTT. J is TRBJ2-2 and V is TRBV28; possibly TRBD1 or TRBD2 for D (6 bases each). Germline V CDR1 and CDR2: MDHEN, SYDVKM. Trimming cost V 1 base and J 8 bases, with 23 bases left between them. This CDR3 contains 18 residues.

With regard to this clone: This specimen includes other DNA sequences encoding the same CDR3. The genes are TRBV28 and TRBJ1-5; D unclear. Germline V lookup: CDR1 MDHEN, CDR2 SYDVKM. Trimming took 3 bases from V and 6 from J, leaving 9 bases between them. The CDR3 loop spans 13 amino acids. The CDR3 nucleotides are TGTGCCAGCAGTTTGAAGGGAAGTCAGCCCCAGCATTTT. Translation: CASSLKGSQPQHF.

V and J are TRBV6-5 and TRBJ1-5; the D is unclear. The CDR3 length is 15 residues. CDR1 and CDR2 (germline): MNHEY, SVGAGI. The V end lost 0 bases, the J end lost 2 bases, and 8 bases lay between the germline ends. CDR3: CASSYSNTGNQPQHF. Here the CDR3 DNA reads TGTGCCAGCAGTTACTCGAACACGGGCAATCAGCCCCAGCATTTT.

The CDR3 DNA is TGCGCCAGCAGCTTGGCCTGGGGGGCCGGAGAGACCCAGTACTTC. Protein sequence: CASSLAWGAGETQYF. This chain links TRBV5-1 with TRBJ2-5; D might be TRBD1 or TRBD2, each matching 6 bases. The CDR3 sequence is 15 residues long. Per germline, CDR1 SGHRS and CDR2 YFSETQ. Trimming removed 0 bases at V and 4 bases at J, with 13 bases between.

The sample holds a few counts of this clone. This chain links TRBV11-3 with TRBJ2-3, with 7 positions matching TRBD2. The CDR3 has 17 residues. V gave up 5 bases and J gave up 3 bases; unmatched junction bases: 14. The germline gives CDR1 SGHNT, CDR2 YENEEA. The CDR3 loop is CASSQRWEGIGTDTQYF. The CDR3 DNA sequence: TGTGCCAGCAGCCAACGCTGGGAGGGGATTGGGACAGATACGCAGTATTTT.

This chain connects TRBV7-2 to TRBJ1-5, with D possibly matching TRBD1 (5 bases). The V and J ends lost 2 bases and 3 bases respectively, with 8 bases between them. The CDR3 covers 14 residues. CDR1 and CDR2 from the germline V gene are SGHTA and FQGNSA. CDR3 in DNA: TGTGCCAGCAGCTTACGGGGGAACAATCAGCCCCAGCATTTT. Amino acids: CASSLRGNNQPQHF.

The chain has TRBV5-1 and TRBJ2-6, with a weak D call TRBD1 (5 bases). Germline V gene data show CDR1 as SGHRS and CDR2 as YFSETQ. The germline V and J ends were trimmed by 10 bases and 4 bases, with 15 bases remaining between them. CDR3 length: 14 residues. For the CDR3, the DNA is TGCGCCGGTCGGACATTTCCAGGGGCCAACGTCCTGACTTTC. Its translation: CAGRTFPGANVLTF.

V gene TRBV2 combines with J gene TRBJ2-3; 7 nucleotides match TRBD1. Looked up from germline, CDR1 is SNHLY and CDR2 is FYNNEI. With V trimmed by 10 bases and J by 1 base, 5 bases remained unmatched. This CDR3 contains 13 residues. The CDR3 loop is CATDGQGTDTQYF. As DNA, the CDR3 is TGTGCCACCGACGGACAGGGCACAGATACGCAGTATTTT.

This sequence joins TRBV2 and TRBJ2-3; tentatively, D is TRBD1 (5 bases). This CDR3 has 14 amino acids. Trimming removed 4 bases from V and 2 bases from J, with 10 bases in between. Germline V CDR1 and CDR2: SNHLY, FYNNEI. The CDR3 loop is CASSVQAFTDTQYF. The CDR3 DNA reads TGTGCCAGCAGTGTACAGGCGTTCACAGATACGCAGTATTTT.

The rearrangement uses TRBV23-1 and TRBJ1-4; 7 bases map to TRBD1. TRBV23-1 is treated as an ORF (open reading frame) with a function not yet certain. The CDR3 extends over 20 amino acids. The V and J ends lost 2 bases and 3 bases, in that order; junction bases with no gene match: 18. CDR3 sequence (DNA): TGCGCCAGCAGTCAAGGGTGGGGACAGAAAGTTCCCCCAGCTAATGAAAAACTGTTTTTT. Translated, it gives CASSQGWGQKVPPANEKLFF.

This clone came up a few times. The rearrangement joins TRBV5-1 to TRBJ1-1, with 7 positions matching TRBD1. The germline CDR1 and CDR2 sequences are SGHRS and YFSETQ. The CDR3 loop spans 13 amino acids. The junction had 6 bases not matched to a gene; V was cut back by 0 bases and J by 10 bases. CDR3 in DNA: TGCGCCAGCAGCTTGGCCAGGGGACAGACAGCTTTCTTT. Translated: CASSLARGQTAFF.

J is TRBJ2-1 and V is TRBV30; no firm D call. CDR1 GTSNPN and CDR2 SVGIG come from the germline V gene (reference sequence). There are 12 residues in the CDR3. The V end was cut by 5 bases, the J end by 2 bases, with 7 bases between. The CDR3 DNA reads as TGTGCCTGGGGGATTACCTACAATGAGCAGTTCTTC. Translated: CAWGITYNEQFF.

The chain joins TRBV19 to TRBJ1-6, with D possibly TRBD1 on 6 matching bases. This CDR3 is built from 14 residues. Germline CDR1 and CDR2: LNHDA and SQIVND (reference sequence). Trimming took 4 bases from V and 2 from J, leaving 6 bases between them. CDR3 nucleotide sequence: TGTGCCAGTAGTAGACAGGCCTATAATTCACCCCTCCACTTT. Translating gives CASSRQAYNSPLHF.

DNA of the CDR3: TGTGCCAGCTCCTACCAGCGGGGAGACACCGGGGAGCTGTTTTTT. Translated: CASSYQRGDTGELFF. This chain connects TRBV18 to TRBJ2-2, with 7 bases matching TRBD2. The CDR3 spans 15 residues. V lost 6 bases, J lost 3 bases, and 7 bases stayed unmatched. Germline assignment: CDR1 KGHSH and CDR2 LQKENI.

The chain links TRBV19 to TRBJ2-1, with 8 nucleotides matching TRBD2. The CDR3 runs to 18 residues. Per the germline V gene, CDR1 is LNHDA and CDR2 is SQIVND (reference sequence). Trimming at V came to 3 bases and at J to 3 bases, leaving 13 bases not matched to a gene. CDR3 bases: TGTGCCAGTAGTATGGGCAGCGGGGGAACCCTCGACTACAATGAGCAGTTCTTC. Translated: CASSMGSGGTLDYNEQFF.

The CDR3 loop reads CASSQRTTGRTGELFF. The CDR3 DNA reads TGTGCCAGCAGCCAACGTACAACAGGGCGAACCGGGGAGCTGTTTTTT. V usage is TRBV9 and J usage is TRBJ2-2, with D possibly being TRBD1 (6 bases). Germline CDR1 is SGDLS and CDR2 is YYNGEE. This CDR3 comprises 16 residues. V was shortened by 4 bases and J by 5 bases, with 18 bases between the two germline ends. The full variable domain, with the rest looked up from reference TRBV9 and TRBJ2-2, is DSGVTQTPKHLITATGQRVTLRCSPRSGDLSVYWYQQSLDQGLQFLIQYYNGEERAKGNILERFSAQQFPDLHSELNLSSLELGDSALYFCASSQRTTGRTGELFFGEGSRLTVL.

DNA of the CDR3: TGCGCCAGCAGCAGGACCGGGACAGGGGGAAGTACCGGGGAGCTGTTTTTT. This sequence encodes CASSRTGTGGSTGELFF. V and J are TRBV5-1 and TRBJ2-2, with 11 bases identical to TRBD1. CDR3 length: 17 amino acids. The J segment lost 5 bases and the V segment lost 4 bases, leaving 10 bases of the junction unmatched. Per germline, CDR1 SGHRS and CDR2 YFSETQ.

Points on this clone: Compared with germline, one end of the junction differs, possibly owing to a read error. Here the CDR3 reads CAINESGTSNQPQHF. The CDR3, as DNA: TGTGCCATCAATGAGTCGGGGACAAGCAATCAGCCCCAGCATTTT. The chain has TRBV10-3 and TRBJ1-5; D perhaps matches TRBD1 (6 bases). This CDR3 is 15 amino acids long. Germline loops: CDR1 ENHRY, CDR2 SYGVKD.

The rearrangement uses TRBV27 and TRBJ2-3; D gene ambiguous. The germline V and J ends were trimmed by 3 bases and 4 bases, with 11 bases remaining between them. The germline V gene has CDR1 MNHEY and CDR2 SMNVEV (reference sequence). This CDR3 has 14 residues. The CDR3 DNA reads as TGTGCCAGCAGTTTCCGGTCCTTACCAGATACGCAGTATTTT. Translating it yields CASSFRSLPDTQYF.

The chain combines TRBV11-2 with TRBJ2-7; 7 nucleotides line up with TRBD2. The CDR3 totals 15 residues. With 8 bases clipped from V and 6 bases from J, the junction kept 16 bases outside the gene matches. From germline, CDR1 is SGHAT and CDR2 FQNNGV. The CDR3 nucleotides read TGTGCCAGCCGCCTCAGGCCGGGGGGATCACTCGAGCAGTACTTC. Residues: CASRLRPGGSLEQYF.

In this sample, this clone turned up once. The identical CDR3 is also encoded by other nucleotide sequences in the sample. V and J are TRBV6-5 and TRBJ2-5; a weak D match, TRBD2 (7 bases). Germline V gene lookup returns CDR1 MNHEY and CDR2 SVGAGI. This CDR3 comprises 11 residues. V lost 8 bases and J lost 5, with 9 bases in between. The CDR3 coding sequence is TGTGCCAGCGGGGGGGCGGAGACCCAGTACTTC. Translating gives CASGGAETQYF.

The CDR3 sequence: CASSKTSGGVLYNEQFF. CDR3 nucleotide sequence: TGTGCCAGTAGTAAGACTAGCGGGGGGGTTCTTTACAATGAGCAGTTCTTC. This chain uses TRBV19 with TRBJ2-1; TRBD2 aligns across 14 bases. The CDR3 spans 17 residues. The V gene end was trimmed by 4 bases and the J gene end by 4 bases; junction bases not matched to a gene: 6. The germline CDR1 and CDR2 sequences are LNHDA and SQIVND (reference sequence).